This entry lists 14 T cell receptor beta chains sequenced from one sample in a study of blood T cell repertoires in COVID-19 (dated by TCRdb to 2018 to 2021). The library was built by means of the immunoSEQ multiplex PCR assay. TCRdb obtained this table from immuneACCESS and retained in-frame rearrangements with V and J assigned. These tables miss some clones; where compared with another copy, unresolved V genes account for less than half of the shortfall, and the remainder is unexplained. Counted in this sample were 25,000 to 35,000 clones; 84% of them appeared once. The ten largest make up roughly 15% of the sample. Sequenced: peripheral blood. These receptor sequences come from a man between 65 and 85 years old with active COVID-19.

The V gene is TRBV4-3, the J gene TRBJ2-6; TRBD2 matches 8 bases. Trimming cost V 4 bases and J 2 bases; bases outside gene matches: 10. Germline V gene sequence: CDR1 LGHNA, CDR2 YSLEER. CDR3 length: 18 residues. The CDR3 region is CASSPNLSGGPGANVLTF. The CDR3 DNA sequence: TGCGCCAGCAGCCCTAATCTCAGCGGGGGACCTGGGGCCAACGTCCTGACTTTC.

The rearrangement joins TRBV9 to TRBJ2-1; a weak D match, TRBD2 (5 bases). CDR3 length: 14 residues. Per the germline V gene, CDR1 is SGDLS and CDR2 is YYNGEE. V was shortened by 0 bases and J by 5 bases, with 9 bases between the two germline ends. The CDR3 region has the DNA TGTGCCAGCAGCGTAGCGGGAATGAACAATGAGCAGTTCTTC. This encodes CASSVAGMNNEQFF.

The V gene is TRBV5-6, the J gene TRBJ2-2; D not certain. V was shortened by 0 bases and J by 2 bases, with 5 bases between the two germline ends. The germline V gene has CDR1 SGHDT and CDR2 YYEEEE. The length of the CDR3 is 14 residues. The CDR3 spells CASSLAGNTGELFF. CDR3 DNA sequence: TGTGCCAGCAGCTTGGCGGGTAACACCGGGGAGCTGTTTTTT.

Here the CDR3 DNA reads TGTGCCAGCAGTGGCGGGGGCAACTGGGAAAAACTGTTTTTT. Protein sequence: CASSGGGNWEKLFF. This chain joins TRBV2 and TRBJ1-4, with D maybe TRBD1 (6 bases). Germline V lookup: CDR1 SNHLY, CDR2 FYNNEI. V was pared by 4 bases and J by 8 bases, with 14 bases between. The CDR3 has 14 amino acids. The full variable domain, rest sourced from reference TRBV2 and TRBJ1-4, is EPEVTQTPSHQVTQMGQEVILRCVPISNHLYFYWYRQILGQKVEFLVSFYNNEISEKSEIFDDQFSVERPDGSNFTLKIRSTKLEDSAMYFCASSGGGNWEKLFFGSGTQLSVL.

CDR3 in DNA: TGTGCCAGCACCCCAGGGGCCGTAAATCAGCCCCAGCATTTT. It encodes CASTPGAVNQPQHF. The chain uses TRBV2 and TRBJ1-5, with D maybe TRBD1 (6 bases). Germline CDR1 is SNHLY and CDR2 is FYNNEI. The CDR3 is 14 residues long. Deletions cut 7 bases from V and 4 bases from J, with 14 bases between. Together with reference TRBV2 and TRBJ1-5, the CDR3 gives the full variable domain: EPEVTQTPSHQVTQMGQEVILRCVPISNHLYFYWYRQILGQKVEFLVSFYNNEISEKSEIFDDQFSVERPDGSNFTLKIRSTKLEDSAMYFCASTPGAVNQPQHFGDGTRLSIL.

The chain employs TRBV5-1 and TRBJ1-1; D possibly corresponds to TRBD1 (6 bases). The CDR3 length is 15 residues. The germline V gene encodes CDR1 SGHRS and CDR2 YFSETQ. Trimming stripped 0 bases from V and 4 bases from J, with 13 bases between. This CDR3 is CASSLATGSATEAFF. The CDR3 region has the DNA TGCGCCAGCAGCTTGGCAACAGGGTCCGCCACTGAAGCTTTCTTT.

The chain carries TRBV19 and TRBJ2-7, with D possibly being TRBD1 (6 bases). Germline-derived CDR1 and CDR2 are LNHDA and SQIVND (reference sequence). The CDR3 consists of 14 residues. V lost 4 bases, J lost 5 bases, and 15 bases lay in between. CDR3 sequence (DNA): TGTGCCAGTAGTAGGGGGCGCACAATGAACGAGCAGTACTTC. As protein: CASSRGRTMNEQYF.

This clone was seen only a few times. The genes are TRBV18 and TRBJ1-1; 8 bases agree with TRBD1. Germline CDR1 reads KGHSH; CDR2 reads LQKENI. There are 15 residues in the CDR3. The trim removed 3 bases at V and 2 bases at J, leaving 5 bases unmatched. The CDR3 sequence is CASSPNTGGNTEAFF. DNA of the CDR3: TGTGCCAGCTCACCCAACACAGGGGGAAACACTGAAGCTTTCTTT.

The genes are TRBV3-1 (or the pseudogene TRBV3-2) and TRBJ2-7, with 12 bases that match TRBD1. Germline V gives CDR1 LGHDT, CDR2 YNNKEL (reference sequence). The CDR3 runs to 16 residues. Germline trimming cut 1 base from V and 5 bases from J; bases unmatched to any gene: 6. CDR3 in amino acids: CASSQVTGQGAHEQYF. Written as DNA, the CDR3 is TGTGCCAGCAGCCAAGTTACGGGACAGGGGGCGCACGAGCAGTACTTC.

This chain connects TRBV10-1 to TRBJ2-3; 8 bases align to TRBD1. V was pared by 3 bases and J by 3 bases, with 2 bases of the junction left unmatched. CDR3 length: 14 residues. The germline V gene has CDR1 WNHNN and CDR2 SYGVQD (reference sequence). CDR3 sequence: CASSDGTGTDTQYF. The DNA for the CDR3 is TGCGCCAGCAGTGACGGGACAGGAACAGATACGCAGTATTTT.

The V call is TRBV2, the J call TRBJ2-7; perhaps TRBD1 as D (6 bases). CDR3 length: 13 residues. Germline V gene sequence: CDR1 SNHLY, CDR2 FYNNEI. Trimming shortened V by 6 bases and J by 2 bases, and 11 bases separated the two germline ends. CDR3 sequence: CASRDSFTYEQYF. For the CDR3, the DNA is TGTGCCAGCAGGGACAGTTTTACCTACGAGCAGTACTTC.

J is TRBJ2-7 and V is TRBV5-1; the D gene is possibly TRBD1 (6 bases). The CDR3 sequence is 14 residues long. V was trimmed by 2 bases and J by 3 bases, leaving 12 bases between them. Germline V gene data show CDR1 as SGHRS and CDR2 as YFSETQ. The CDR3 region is CASSFIQGVYEQYF. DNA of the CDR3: TGCGCCAGCAGCTTTATACAGGGCGTCTACGAGCAGTACTTC.

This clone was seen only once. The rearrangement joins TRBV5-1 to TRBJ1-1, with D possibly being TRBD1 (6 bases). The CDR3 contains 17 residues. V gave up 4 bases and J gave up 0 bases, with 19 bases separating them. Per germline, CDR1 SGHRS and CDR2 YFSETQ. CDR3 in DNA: TGCGCCAGCAGCCTATTACCTATTGGACAGATGAACACTGAAGCTTTCTTT. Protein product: CASSLLPIGQMNTEAFF.

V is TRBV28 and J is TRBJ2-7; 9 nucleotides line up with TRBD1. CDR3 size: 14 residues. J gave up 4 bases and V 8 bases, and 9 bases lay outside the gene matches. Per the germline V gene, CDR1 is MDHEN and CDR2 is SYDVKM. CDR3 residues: CASSEGTGSYEQYF. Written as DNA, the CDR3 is TGTGCCAGCTCGGAGGGGACAGGGAGTTACGAGCAGTACTTC.